This T cell receptor beta chain was sequenced in a study of T cells in Graves' hyperthyroidism and ophthalmopathy. The source material, RNA transcripts, was used to amplify TCR beta CDR3 regions. Initially, a first-round RT-PCR of the TCR CDR3 employed the HTBI primer set. TCRdb redid the calling of the multiplex PCR reads with MiXCR, one entry per CDR3 protein. The sample consists of roughly 640,000 distinct CDR3 sequences, roughly 15% of them appearing once. Notes on the study in general: Among clonotypes expanded in thyroid above 0.001, most were also found in blood. Before onset, ophthalmopathy was predicted by the model a median 6.5 months earlier.

The J segment lost 7 bases and the V segment lost 1 base, leaving 6 bases of the junction unmatched. CDR3 length: 15 residues. In germline, CDR1 is MDHEN, CDR2 SYDVKM. Concerning this clonotype: Its antigen is undetermined.

This sample holds PBMCs from 8.5 to 10 ml fresh peripheral blood. This TCR came from a woman in her 40s with Graves' ophthalmopathy. Sequenced material: blood. The J gene is TRBJ2-7, the V gene TRBV28; 11 bases align to TRBD2. The DNA for the CDR3 is TGTGCCAGCAGTTTATTAGCGGGAGGGCGAGGAGAGCAGTACTTC. Its protein product is CASSLLAGGRGEQYF.